This TCR beta chain was recorded in a study of blood T cell repertoires in COVID-19. Assay: immunoSEQ multiplex PCR; the TCRdb copy retains only in-frame clones and omits some. The data hold tens of thousands of clones, with around 82% observed a single time. The germline V gene has CDR1 SGHVS and CDR2 FNYEAQ. V was clipped by 2 bases and J by 3 bases; unmatched bases: 6. This CDR3 comprises 17 residues. Material for sequencing was peripheral blood. The J gene is TRBJ2-3, the V gene TRBV7-6; 12 nucleotides line up with TRBD2. The source is a woman older than 75 with acute or convalescent COVID-19. The CDR3, as DNA: TGTGCCAGCAGCTTAAAGTCGACTAGCGGGGGTACAGATACGCAGTATTTT. This encodes CASSLKSTSGGTDTQYF.